This entry lists 32 T cell receptor beta chains sequenced from one sample in a study of cytotoxic CD8 clonotypes in ibrutinib-treated CLL. Some clones are missing from TCRdb's copy, which holds only in-frame ones; the method was immunoSEQ multiplex PCR. This sample has approximately 300,000 clones; around four fifths occur once, and the top ten carry 6.5% to 8.5%. The material was PBMCs, obtained before ibrutinib treatment. The source is a human donor with chronic lymphocytic leukemia.

This clone turned up a few times. The J gene is TRBJ2-1, the V gene TRBV7-3, with 8 bases matching TRBD2. CDR3 size: 17 residues. Germline V gene data show CDR1 as SGHTA and CDR2 as FQGTGA. V was pared by 0 bases and J by 7 bases, with 11 bases of the junction left unmatched. The CDR3 nucleotides read TGTGCCAGCAGCTTAACGGGGAGTGCGGGAGGTCGGAATGAGCAGTTCTTC. Encoded protein: CASSLTGSAGGRNEQFF.

As for this clone: Other DNA sequences in this sample translate to the same CDR3. This chain uses TRBV9 with TRBJ2-3, with a weak D call TRBD2 (5 bases). Trimming took 0 bases from V and 0 from J, leaving 5 bases between them. The CDR3 totals 14 residues. CDR1 and CDR2 (germline): SGDLS, YYNGEE. For the CDR3, the DNA is TGTGCCAGCAGCGTAGTAGCGAGCACAGATACGCAGTATTTT. Amino acid sequence: CASSVVASTDTQYF.

This clone was recorded a few times. This CDR3 reads CASSPNWILTSGSNNEQFF. The CDR3 region has the DNA TGTGCCAGCTCACCAAACTGGATCCTGACTAGCGGGAGCAACAATGAGCAGTTCTTC. This rearrangement joins TRBV18 to TRBJ2-1, with 12 bases lining up with TRBD2. Germline trimming cut 2 bases from V and 5 bases from J; bases unmatched to any gene: 13. The CDR3 covers 19 residues. Germline V gene data show CDR1 as KGHSH and CDR2 as LQKENI.

The J gene is TRBJ2-3, the V gene TRBV18; D remains unclear. Per the germline V gene, CDR1 is KGHSH and CDR2 is LQKENI. Trimming removed 0 bases at V and 4 bases at J, with 8 bases between. There are 14 residues in the CDR3. DNA for the CDR3: TGTGCCAGCTCACCACCGGATAATCCAGATACGCAGTATTTT. Amino acids: CASSPPDNPDTQYF.

The chain joins TRBV6-5 to TRBJ2-4, with 7 bases lining up with TRBD1. J gave up 11 bases and V 2 bases, and 12 bases lay outside the gene matches. Germline V gives CDR1 MNHEY, CDR2 SVGAGI. This CDR3 contains 15 residues. The CDR3 region is CASSYAHRDRYLQYF. The CDR3, as DNA: TGTGCCAGCAGTTACGCTCACCGGGACAGATACCTTCAGTACTTC.

The rearrangement joins TRBV30 to TRBJ2-2, with a tentative D call TRBD2 (6 bases). The CDR3 is 15 amino acids. Germline V CDR1 and CDR2: GTSNPN, SVGIG (reference sequence). V lost 4 bases to trimming and J lost 3 bases, with 15 bases between them. In nucleotides, the CDR3 is TGTGCCTGGATCGCCCCGGGACTTTACACCGGGGAGCTGTTTTTT. Translated: CAWIAPGLYTGELFF.

The chain's CDR3 is CASSHAFGPGELFF. CDR3 DNA: TGTGCCAGCAGCCACGCCTTTGGCCCCGGGGAGCTGTTTTTT. The rearrangement links TRBV14 to TRBJ2-2; D uncertain. This CDR3 is built from 14 residues. V lost 3 bases to trimming and J lost 6 bases, with 11 bases between them. Germline-derived CDR1 and CDR2 are SGHDN and FVKESK. Full variable domain (rest looked up from reference TRBV14 and TRBJ2-2): EAGVTQFPSHSVIEKGQTVTLRCDPISGHDNLYWYRRVMGKEIKFLLHFVKESKQDESGMPNNRFLAERTGGTYSTLKVQPAELEDSGVYFCASSHAFGPGELFFGEGSRLTVL.

This clone was seen once. This chain joins TRBV27 and TRBJ2-1, with 15 bases lining up with TRBD2. CDR3 length: 16 amino acids. V lost 5 bases to trimming and J lost 7 bases; unmatched junction nucleotides: 6. CDR1 and CDR2 (germline): MNHEY, SMNVEV (reference sequence). The CDR3, as DNA: TGTGCCAGCAGTCCCGGACTAGCGGGAGGGCTGAATGAGCAGTTCTTC. Translated: CASSPGLAGGLNEQFF.

The chain links TRBV18 to TRBJ2-7; D may correspond to TRBD1 or TRBD2 (6 bases each). V lost 3 bases and J 0 bases, leaving 15 bases between the germline ends. Germline loops: CDR1 KGHSH, CDR2 LQKENI. This CDR3 has 16 amino acids. Here the CDR3 reads CASSPAAGGASYEQYF. The CDR3 coding sequence is TGTGCCAGCTCACCCGCGGCCGGGGGCGCCTCCTACGAGCAGTACTTC.

The chain carries TRBV14 and TRBJ1-2, with a weak D call TRBD1 (5 bases). The CDR3 has 15 residues. The germline gives CDR1 SGHDN, CDR2 FVKESK. V lost 1 base and J lost 4, with 13 bases in between. CDR3 loop: CASSQAEGLFYGYTF. The DNA for the CDR3 is TGTGCCAGCAGCCAAGCCGAGGGGCTGTTCTATGGCTACACCTTC. Full variable domain (missing parts from reference TRBV14 and TRBJ1-2): EAGVTQFPSHSVIEKGQTVTLRCDPISGHDNLYWYRRVMGKEIKFLLHFVKESKQDESGMPNNRFLAERTGGTYSTLKVQPAELEDSGVYFCASSQAEGLFYGYTFGSGTRLTVV.

V and J are TRBV5-1 and TRBJ2-1, with D hard to call. The CDR3 has 13 residues. The germline V and J ends were trimmed by 0 bases and 9 bases, with 10 bases remaining between them. Germline CDR1 reads SGHRS; CDR2 reads YFSETQ. This CDR3 reads CASSLGRTGEQFF. As DNA, the CDR3 is TGCGCCAGCAGCTTGGGCCGGACGGGTGAGCAGTTCTTC. Full variable domain (missing parts from reference TRBV5-1 and TRBJ2-1): KAGVTQTPRYLIKTRGQQVTLSCSPISGHRSVSWYQQTPGQGLQFLFEYFSETQRNKGNFPGRFSGRQFSNSRSEMNVSTLELGDSALYLCASSLGRTGEQFFGPGTRLTVL.

This chain uses TRBV5-6 with TRBJ2-1, with D possibly being TRBD1 (6 bases). CDR3 length: 14 residues. The germline CDR1 and CDR2 sequences are SGHDT and YYEEEE. The germline V and J ends were trimmed by 6 bases and 3 bases, with 13 bases remaining between them. The CDR3 nucleotides are TGTGCCAGCAACAGGGTGGAAGTCTACAATGAGCAGTTCTTC. This codes for CASNRVEVYNEQFF.

J is TRBJ2-7 and V is TRBV7-9; TRBD1 might be the D (6 bases). Per the germline V gene, CDR1 is SEHNR and CDR2 is FQNEAQ (reference sequence). Trimming took 1 base from V and 2 from J, leaving 12 bases between them. This CDR3 is 15 amino acids long. The CDR3 protein is CASSLEARTAYEQYF. DNA for the CDR3: TGTGCCAGCAGCTTAGAGGCCCGGACAGCCTACGAGCAGTACTTC.

CDR3 in DNA: TGTGCCAGCAGTGGGGGACAGGGGGCGTTTGGCTACACCTTC. Residues: CASSGGQGAFGYTF. V usage is TRBV6-5 and J usage is TRBJ1-2; 12 positions agree with TRBD1. Germline lookup yields CDR1 MNHEY and CDR2 SVGAGI. The CDR3 runs to 14 residues. With 5 bases clipped from V and 7 bases from J, the junction kept 5 bases outside the gene matches.

As DNA, the CDR3 is TGTGCCAGCAGCTTTAGACTAGCGGGAGGCCATGAGCAGTTCTTC. It encodes CASSFRLAGGHEQFF. The chain couples TRBV7-8 to TRBJ2-1; 13 bases are a match to TRBD2. There are 15 residues in the CDR3. Unmatched junction bases numbered 4, after V lost 3 bases and J lost 8 bases. From germline, CDR1 is SGHVS and CDR2 FQNEAQ.

CDR3 DNA sequence: TGTGCCAGCTCACCTGGGACAGGGGGAGCCTACGAGCAGTACTTC. Its protein is CASSPGTGGAYEQYF. The V gene is TRBV18, the J gene TRBJ2-7; 11 bases fit TRBD1. The ends lost 3 bases at V and 2 bases at J; junction bases unmatched: 3. Germline V gene data show CDR1 as KGHSH and CDR2 as LQKENI. The CDR3 consists of 15 residues.

The V call is TRBV5-1, the J call TRBJ1-4, with TRBD1 matching over 12 bases. Germline lookup yields CDR1 SGHRS and CDR2 YFSETQ. J lost 7 bases, V lost 0 bases, and 10 bases had no gene match. There are 18 residues in the CDR3. CDR3 sequence reads: CASSLGWDRGLFGEKLFF. CDR3 bases: TGCGCCAGCAGCTTGGGATGGGACAGGGGGCTTTTCGGTGAAAAACTGTTTTTT. The complete variable domain, with remaining parts taken from reference TRBV5-1 and TRBJ1-4, reads KAGVTQTPRYLIKTRGQQVTLSCSPISGHRSVSWYQQTPGQGLQFLFEYFSETQRNKGNFPGRFSGRQFSNSRSEMNVSTLELGDSALYLCASSLGWDRGLFGEKLFFGSGTQLSVL.

The chain links TRBV7-8 to TRBJ2-3; 9 positions match TRBD2. The V gene end was trimmed by 5 bases and the J gene end by 5 bases; junction bases not matched to a gene: 11. Germline V gene sequence: CDR1 SGHVS, CDR2 FQNEAQ. There are 16 residues in the CDR3. This CDR3 is CASSPNSGSYGDTQYF. In DNA form, the CDR3 reads TGTGCCAGCAGCCCGAATAGCGGGAGTTATGGAGATACGCAGTATTTT.

The rearrangement uses TRBV5-1 and TRBJ2-2; D unclear. V lost 3 bases and J 6 bases, leaving 6 bases between the germline ends. The CDR3 length is 12 residues. CDR1 is SGHRS, CDR2 YFSETQ, per germline. The CDR3 DNA sequence: TGCGCCAGCAGCTGGAGTTCCGGGGAGCTGTTTTTT. This codes for CASSWSSGELFF.

This clone was counted between two and nine times. The chain carries TRBV7-9 and TRBJ2-7; the D is unclear. Trimming removed 2 bases at V and 6 bases at J, with 14 bases between. From germline, CDR1 is SEHNR and CDR2 FQNEAQ (reference sequence). The CDR3 length is 14 residues. DNA of the CDR3: TGTGCCAGCAGCTTAATATCGACGGCTTCCGAGCAGTACTTC. Its translation: CASSLISTASEQYF.

This clone was counted a single time. The chain couples TRBV27 to TRBJ1-2; maybe TRBD1 (5 bases). The CDR3 runs to 14 residues. Germline-derived CDR1 and CDR2 are MNHEY and SMNVEV (reference sequence). V lost 2 bases to trimming and J lost 3 bases, with 10 bases between them. CDR3: CASSLRGVDYGYTF. CDR3 bases: TGTGCCAGCAGTTTAAGAGGGGTCGACTATGGCTACACCTTC.

The chain joins TRBV9 to TRBJ2-7; a weak D match, TRBD1 (6 bases). Deletions cut 5 bases from V and 6 bases from J, with 18 bases between. CDR1 is SGDLS and CDR2 is YYNGEE in the germline V gene. The CDR3 sequence is 14 residues long. CDR3 protein: CASSDDRYSSEQYF. The CDR3 region has the DNA TGTGCCAGCAGTGACGACAGGTATTCCAGCGAGCAGTACTTC.

The rearrangement uses TRBV27 and TRBJ1-5, with 7 nucleotides matching TRBD1. The CDR3 loop spans 16 amino acids. Unmatched junction bases numbered 13, after V lost 6 bases and J lost 5 bases. The germline V gene encodes CDR1 MNHEY and CDR2 SMNVEV (reference sequence). Written as DNA, the CDR3 is TGTGCCAGCAGGCCTTCCAAGGGGGCGGGCTATCAGCCCCAGCATTTT. Translated, it gives CASRPSKGAGYQPQHF.

Written as DNA, the CDR3 is TGTGCCAGCAGTTACCGGGTAGGGGAGGGATCTTACGAGCAGTACTTC. Protein sequence: CASSYRVGEGSYEQYF. V and J are TRBV6-6 and TRBJ2-7, with 7 bases fitting TRBD2. J lost 4 bases, V lost 2 bases, and 11 bases had no gene match. Germline V gene data show CDR1 as MNHNY and CDR2 as SVGAGI (reference sequence). This CDR3 spans 16 amino acids.

The V gene is TRBV6-5, the J gene TRBJ2-7, with D uncertain. Looked up from germline, CDR1 is MNHEY and CDR2 is SVGAGI. V was clipped by 2 bases and J by 2 bases, with 10 bases between them. The CDR3 covers 14 residues. The CDR3 DNA is TGTGCCAGCAGTTACCGCAGGATTCCCTACGAGCAGTACTTC. Protein product: CASSYRRIPYEQYF.

This chain uses TRBV2 with TRBJ2-1, with TRBD2 matching 7 bases. V shed 10 bases, J shed 7 bases, and the junction held 13 bases outside the gene matches. The V gene's germline CDR1 is SNHLY and CDR2 FYNNEI. This CDR3 comprises 14 residues. The CDR3 DNA follows: TGTGCCAATTCTCTAGCGGCCCTTTCGAATGAGCAGTTCTTC. It yields the protein CANSLAALSNEQFF.

The chain joins TRBV15 to TRBJ1-1; tentatively, D is TRBD1 (5 bases). The V gene's germline CDR1 is LNHNV and CDR2 YYDKDF (reference sequence). The V end was cut by 0 bases, the J end by 11 bases, with 22 bases between. This CDR3 contains 16 residues. The CDR3 DNA reads TGTGCCACCAGCAGAGATTTAGGCCGGGCCTCAGGGTCCGCTTTCTTT. Protein: CATSRDLGRASGSAFF.

This clone was counted a single time. This chain uses TRBV7-9 with TRBJ2-1; TRBD2 is a possible D gene (6 bases). Trimming pared 1 base from V and 2 bases from J, leaving 12 bases between. Germline CDR1 is SEHNR and CDR2 is FQNEAQ (reference sequence). This CDR3 spans 16 amino acids. DNA for the CDR3: TGTGCCAGCAGCTTAGTGGAGGGAAGGCCCTACAATGAGCAGTTCTTC. Its translation is CASSLVEGRPYNEQFF.

The chain combines TRBV10-2 with TRBJ1-1; D remains ambiguous. Germline V CDR1 and CDR2: WSHSY, SAAADI. The V and J ends lost 6 bases and 0 bases respectively, with 8 bases between them. The CDR3 is 13 amino acids. CDR3 DNA sequence: TGCGCCAGCAGCTGGGCGTTGAACACTGAAGCTTTCTTT. Translated, it gives CASSWALNTEAFF.

This clone has just a few counts. The chain combines TRBV9 with TRBJ2-1; 12 bases map to TRBD2. The CDR3 consists of 16 residues. In germline, CDR1 is SGDLS, CDR2 YYNGEE. After removal of 3 bases from V and 3 bases from J, the junction contained 4 bases not matched to a gene. This CDR3 reads CASSGGLAGIYNEQFF. CDR3 nucleotide sequence: TGTGCCAGCAGCGGAGGACTAGCGGGAATCTACAATGAGCAGTTCTTC.

This clone was counted a single time. This chain's CDR3 is CASSRGTGGTTNEKLFF. In DNA form, the CDR3 reads TGTGCCAGCAGCAGAGGGACAGGGGGTACAACTAATGAAAAACTGTTTTTT. The chain recombines TRBV7-9 with TRBJ1-4; 11 positions agree with TRBD1. Germline lookup yields CDR1 SEHNR and CDR2 FQNEAQ (reference sequence). V lost 5 bases, J lost 0 bases, and 5 bases stayed unmatched. The CDR3 contains 17 residues.

The chain is built from TRBV4-1 and TRBJ1-1; the D gene is possibly TRBD1 (6 bases). The length of the CDR3 is 13 residues. CDR1 and CDR2 from the germline V gene are MGHRA and YSYEKL. Trimming cost V 0 bases and J 7 bases, with 9 bases left between them. The CDR3 loop is CASSQDWTDEAFF. DNA for the CDR3: TGCGCCAGCAGCCAAGATTGGACAGATGAAGCTTTCTTT.